The 20 T cell receptor beta chains listed next were all sequenced from one sample in a study of T cell changes during pregnancy in multiple sclerosis (dated by TCRdb to the late 2010s). The library came from the immunoSEQ multiplex PCR assay. TCRdb retrieved this table from immuneACCESS and kept in-frame rearrangements only. Not all clones are present; in checked studies, unresolved V genes account for under half, and no reason is known for the remainder. For this sample there are roughly 61,000 clones; roughly 90% appear just once. Together, the top ten hold less than 4% of the sample. The source was peripheral blood, collected in the first trimester of pregnancy. These TCRs come from a female donor in good health, enrolled as a control in a pregnancy study.

The rearrangement links TRBV7-9 to TRBJ2-5, with 7 bases lining up with TRBD1. Germline loops: CDR1 SEHNR, CDR2 FQNEAQ (reference sequence). CDR3 length: 15 amino acids. The V segment lost 6 bases and the J segment 2 bases; nucleotides outside the gene matches: 9. CDR3 region: CASRPYPGGQETQYF. As DNA, the CDR3 is TGTGCCAGCAGGCCGTACCCAGGGGGACAAGAGACCCAGTACTTC.

V usage is TRBV10-2 and J usage is TRBJ2-7; D remains ambiguous. The germline V and J ends were trimmed by 8 bases and 0 bases, with 5 bases remaining between them. The V gene's germline CDR1 is WSHSY and CDR2 SAAADI. The CDR3 length is 11 residues. The DNA of the CDR3 is TGCGCCAGCTCTATCTCCTACGAGCAGTACTTC. Translated, it gives CASSISYEQYF.

The rearrangement links TRBV4-3 to TRBJ2-3; 9 positions match TRBD2. Germline V gene data show CDR1 as LGHNA and CDR2 as YSLEER. The CDR3 is 15 residues long. With V trimmed by 4 bases and J by 5 bases, 7 bases remained unmatched. The CDR3 DNA reads TGCGCCAGCAGCCCCAATAGCGGGAGTGAAGATACGCAGTATTTT. Translating gives CASSPNSGSEDTQYF.

The chain carries TRBV25-1 and TRBJ1-1, with TRBD1 identical over 7 bases. This CDR3 is 13 amino acids long. Germline V gives CDR1 MGHDK, CDR2 SYGVNS. Trimming took 5 bases from V and 4 from J; bases not matched to a gene: 4. CDR3 DNA sequence: TGTGCCAGCAGTCTGACAGGGAGCACTGAAGCTTTCTTT. It specifies CASSLTGSTEAFF.

V is TRBV7-9 and J is TRBJ1-2; possibly TRBD1 for D (5 bases). Germline values: CDR1 SEHNR, CDR2 FQNEAQ (reference sequence). The ends were cut back, 2 bases at V and 4 bases at J, with 17 bases in the middle. The CDR3 totals 16 residues. The CDR3 loop is CASSLLQTGLAYGYTF. As DNA, the CDR3 is TGTGCCAGCAGCTTACTCCAAACAGGTCTTGCCTATGGCTACACCTTC.

The V and J genes are TRBV7-9 and TRBJ2-1; D is uncertain. CDR1 and CDR2 (germline): SEHNR, FQNEAQ (reference sequence). The CDR3 is made up of 13 amino acids. Trimming shortened V by 4 bases and J by 5 bases, and 9 bases separated the two germline ends. The CDR3 nucleotides read TGTGCCAGCAGCTCAAGCTTGGACAATGAGCAGTTCTTC. Translated: CASSSSLDNEQFF.

This clone was observed a single time. The V call is TRBV5-8, the J call TRBJ1-1; tentative D call: TRBD1 (6 bases). Trimming removed 5 bases from V and 6 bases from J, with 17 bases in between. Per the germline V gene, CDR1 is SGHTS and CDR2 is YDEGEE. This CDR3 comprises 14 residues. The chain's CDR3 is CASSRPRGMAEAFF. DNA for the CDR3: TGTGCCAGCAGTCGGCCGAGGGGGATGGCTGAAGCTTTCTTT.

The chain is built from TRBV7-2 and TRBJ2-1, with 7 positions matching TRBD1. Germline V gives CDR1 SGHTA, CDR2 FQGNSA. The junction had 6 bases not matched to a gene; V was cut back by 4 bases and J by 6 bases. This CDR3 spans 14 amino acids. CDR3 DNA: TGTGCCAGCAGCTCCGGGACAGTGGCCAATGAGCAGTTCTTC. Translation gives CASSSGTVANEQFF. The whole variable domain, remainder taken from reference TRBV7-2 and TRBJ2-1, is GAGVSQSPSNKVTEKGKDVELRCDPISGHTALYWYRQSLGQGLEFLIYFQGNSAPDKSGLPSDRFSAERTGGSVSTLTIQRTQQEDSAVYLCASSSGTVANEQFFGPGTRLTVL.

The genes are TRBV7-2 and TRBJ2-2; D gene unclear. Deletions cut 4 bases from V and 2 bases from J, with 5 bases between. CDR1 SGHTA and CDR2 FQGNSA come from the germline V gene. This CDR3 region has 13 residues. DNA for the CDR3: TGTGCCAGCAGCTACCTAAACACCGGGGAGCTGTTTTTT. Amino acids: CASSYLNTGELFF.

The rearrangement joins TRBV2 to TRBJ2-4; 13 bases match TRBD2. Germline V gene data show CDR1 as SNHLY and CDR2 as FYNNEI. The CDR3 is 17 amino acids. The junction had 5 bases not matched to a gene; V was cut back by 5 bases and J by 1 base. The chain's CDR3 is CASSLGLAGVAKNIQYF. DNA of the CDR3: TGTGCCAGCAGTCTTGGACTAGCGGGAGTCGCCAAAAACATTCAGTACTTC.

The V gene is TRBV27, the J gene TRBJ1-1; TRBD1 is a possible D gene (5 bases). CDR3 size: 15 residues. Germline V CDR1 and CDR2: MNHEY, SMNVEV (reference sequence). Trimming took 6 bases from V and 2 from J, leaving 16 bases between them. CDR3 region: CASSFGRGLNTEAFF. The CDR3 DNA follows: TGTGCCAGCAGCTTCGGGAGGGGACTTAACACTGAAGCTTTCTTT.

The rearrangement uses TRBV2 and TRBJ2-1, with D tentatively TRBD2 (5 bases). The V end was cut by 8 bases, the J end by 6 bases, with 14 bases between. Germline V gene sequence: CDR1 SNHLY, CDR2 FYNNEI. The CDR3 totals 13 residues. The CDR3 protein is CASSWEKGNEQFF. The DNA of the CDR3 is TGTGCCAGCTCATGGGAGAAAGGCAATGAGCAGTTCTTC.

The chain has TRBV7-9 and TRBJ2-7, with 8 nucleotides matching TRBD2. CDR1 is SEHNR, CDR2 FQNEAQ, per germline (reference sequence). Trimming at V came to 3 bases and at J to 0 bases, leaving 4 bases not matched to a gene. The CDR3 is 15 amino acids. The CDR3 DNA reads as TGTGCCAGCAGCTTTGGCGGGGGGTTCTCCTACGAGCAGTACTTC. This codes for CASSFGGGFSYEQYF.

The chain carries TRBV27 and TRBJ2-7; 7 bases are shared with TRBD2. V gave up 6 bases and J gave up 2 bases; unmatched junction bases: 10. Germline V gene sequence: CDR1 MNHEY, CDR2 SMNVEV (reference sequence). CDR3 length: 15 residues. In DNA, the CDR3 is TGTGCCAGCAGGCCTAGCGGCCTTCCAGCCTACGAGCAGTACTTC. The encoded protein is CASRPSGLPAYEQYF.

The chain carries TRBV30 and TRBJ2-6, with a possible D match to TRBD1 (5 bases). Deletions cut 0 bases from V and 7 bases from J, with 16 bases between. This CDR3 contains 16 residues. Per germline, CDR1 GTSNPN and CDR2 SVGIG (reference sequence). CDR3 nucleotides: TGTGCCTGGAGTGTCAGAACAGGATACGAAGCCAACGTCCTGACTTTC. This encodes CAWSVRTGYEANVLTF.

CDR3 in amino acids: CASSPRTSGRASTDTQYF. The DNA of the CDR3 is TGTGCCAGCTCACCGCGGACTAGCGGGAGGGCCAGCACAGATACGCAGTATTTT. V is TRBV18 and J is TRBJ2-3; 15 positions match TRBD2. This CDR3 is 18 amino acids long. V lost 3 bases and J lost 0; bases outside the gene matches: 4. Looked up from germline, CDR1 is KGHSH and CDR2 is LQKENI.

The chain couples TRBV6-6 to TRBJ1-1, with TRBD1 matching over 10 bases. Per the germline V gene, CDR1 is MNHNY and CDR2 is SVGAGI (reference sequence). This CDR3 spans 15 amino acids. J lost 1 base, V lost 5 bases, and 4 bases had no gene match. The CDR3 is CASSRRTGGNTEAFF. For the CDR3, the DNA is TGTGCCAGCAGTCGCCGGACAGGGGGGAACACTGAAGCTTTCTTT.

The chain is built from TRBV7-8 and TRBJ1-3; a weak D match, TRBD1 (5 bases). The germline V gene has CDR1 SGHVS and CDR2 FQNEAQ. The CDR3 length is 15 residues. The V gene lost 0 bases and the J gene lost 2 bases, with 8 bases spanning the gap. Written as DNA, the CDR3 is TGTGCCAGCAGCTTAGCCTCGGGGGCTGGAAACACCATATATTTT. Translated, it gives CASSLASGAGNTIYF.

V usage is TRBV4-1 and J usage is TRBJ1-2; TRBD1 might be the D (6 bases). Germline values: CDR1 MGHRA, CDR2 YSYEKL. V lost 2 bases and J 1 base, leaving 11 bases between the germline ends. The CDR3 is 15 amino acids. CDR3: CASSQTRGGNYGYTF. As DNA, the CDR3 is TGCGCCAGCAGCCAAACCAGGGGTGGTAACTATGGCTACACCTTC.

Only one count was recorded for this clone. The rearrangement links TRBV2 to TRBJ2-1; D unresolved. Germline assignment: CDR1 SNHLY and CDR2 FYNNEI. The CDR3 loop spans 13 amino acids. V was shortened by 3 bases and J by 10 bases, with 13 bases between the two germline ends. The CDR3 coding sequence is TGTGCCAGCAGTGAGGCGACTTGGTTAGAGCAGTTCTTC. Translated, it gives CASSEATWLEQFF. Together with reference TRBV2 and TRBJ2-1, the CDR3 gives the full variable domain: EPEVTQTPSHQVTQMGQEVILRCVPISNHLYFYWYRQILGQKVEFLVSFYNNEISEKSEIFDDQFSVERPDGSNFTLKIRSTKLEDSAMYFCASSEATWLEQFFGPGTRLTVL.